These 13 T cell receptor beta chains share one sample of origin, sequenced in a study of follicular helper T cells after annual influenza vaccination. Sequencing used immunoSEQ multiplex PCR; TCRdb keeps in-frame clones, though not all of them. The sample consists of several thousand clones, roughly 82% of them appearing once. Noted time point: 2015-2016 season, 7 days after influenza vaccination. Sample: CXCR5- memory CD4+ T cells sorted from blood, taken 7 days after influenza vaccination. These receptors were collected from an adult who received the influenza vaccine.

The chain combines TRBV4-2 with TRBJ2-1, with TRBD2 matching over 10 bases. The germline V gene has CDR1 LGHNA and CDR2 YNFKEQ. V dropped 4 bases and J dropped 7; count of bases not matched to a gene: 10. The CDR3 extends over 16 amino acids. The DNA of the CDR3 is TGTGCCAGCAGCCGGCCGGCAGCGGGGGGGAGGAATGAGCAGTTCTTC. Amino acid sequence: CASSRPAAGGRNEQFF.

The genes are TRBV10-3 and TRBJ1-5; D gene unclear. This CDR3 is built from 14 residues. V was clipped by 10 bases and J by 0 bases, with 13 bases between them. Germline CDR1 reads ENHRY; CDR2 reads SYGVKD. CDR3 nucleotide sequence: TGTGCCACCGAACCGGGCCCTAGCAATCAGCCCCAGCATTTT. Protein: CATEPGPSNQPQHF.

The V gene is TRBV6-1, the J gene TRBJ2-7; 8 bases fit TRBD1. Germline V gene lookup returns CDR1 MNHNS and CDR2 SASEGT. This CDR3 region has 14 residues. Trimming took 6 bases from V and 3 from J; bases not matched to a gene: 7. The CDR3 here is CASSPDRVSYEQYF. The CDR3 DNA reads as TGTGCCAGCAGCCCGGACAGGGTAAGCTACGAGCAGTACTTC.

V gene TRBV7-9 combines with J gene TRBJ1-1; 10 nucleotides agree with TRBD1. The CDR3 contains 16 residues. Per germline, CDR1 SEHNR and CDR2 FQNEAQ (reference sequence). V shed 3 bases and J 5 bases; nucleotides not matched to a gene: 9. The CDR3 sequence: CASSFLTGGLGTEAFF. The CDR3 bases are TGTGCCAGCAGCTTTTTGACAGGGGGCTTGGGTACTGAAGCTTTCTTT.

The table lists this clone with a few counts. The V call is TRBV6-1, the J call TRBJ2-7; D uncertain. Germline lookup yields CDR1 MNHNS and CDR2 SASEGT. The V gene lost 2 bases and the J gene lost 6 bases, with 14 bases spanning the gap. CDR3 length equals 14 residues. CDR3 nucleotides: TGTGCCAGCAGTGAACTGGGTCTGGTGATCGAGCAGTACTTC. It yields the protein CASSELGLVIEQYF.

V gene TRBV4-3 combines with J gene TRBJ2-7; 7 bases are shared with TRBD1. J was trimmed by 5 bases and V by 1 base; bases with no gene match: 5. The CDR3 has 14 residues. The germline V gene has CDR1 LGHNA and CDR2 YSLEER. CDR3 in amino acids: CASSQVRGSNEQYF. The CDR3, as DNA: TGCGCCAGCAGCCAAGTCAGGGGGTCTAACGAGCAGTACTTC.

This rearrangement joins TRBV28 to TRBJ1-4; the D is unclear. Germline CDR1 and CDR2: MDHEN and SYDVKM. V gave up 1 base and J gave up 0 bases, with 9 bases separating them. The CDR3 is 16 amino acids. As DNA, the CDR3 is TGTGCCAGCAGTTTATTACAGCCGACAACTAATGAAAAACTGTTTTTT. Translation gives CASSLLQPTTNEKLFF.

The table lists this clone with a few counts. The J gene is TRBJ1-2, the V gene TRBV7-2, with TRBD1 matching 10 bases. The CDR3 is 15 amino acids. The junction had 3 bases not matched to a gene; V was cut back by 1 base and J by 4 bases. Germline V CDR1 and CDR2: SGHTA, FQGNSA. In nucleotides, the CDR3 is TGTGCCAGCAGCTTAGGGGGACAGGGGATCTATGGCTACACCTTC. This translates into CASSLGGQGIYGYTF. The full variable domain, completed using reference TRBV7-2 and TRBJ1-2, is GAGVSQSPSNKVTEKGKDVELRCDPISGHTALYWYRQSLGQGLEFLIYFQGNSAPDKSGLPSDRFSAERTGGSVSTLTIQRTQQEDSAVYLCASSLGGQGIYGYTFGSGTRLTVV.

J is TRBJ1-4 and V is TRBV7-2, with D unresolved. The CDR3 sequence is 16 residues long. Per germline, CDR1 SGHTA and CDR2 FQGNSA. Trimming cost V 5 bases and J 4 bases, with 17 bases left between them. CDR3 region: CASSPFPAVYNEKLFF. The CDR3 coding sequence is TGTGCCAGCAGCCCTTTTCCGGCAGTCTATAATGAAAAACTGTTTTTT.

The chain uses TRBV5-1 and TRBJ2-5; 8 bases fit TRBD1. CDR1 is SGHRS and CDR2 is YFSETQ in the germline V gene. There are 16 residues in the CDR3. Trimming at V came to 4 bases and at J to 5 bases, leaving 13 bases not matched to a gene. The CDR3 bases are TGCGCCAGCAGCCCTCGCCCGACAGGGGAAGGGGAGACCCAGTACTTC. Its protein is CASSPRPTGEGETQYF.

The chain employs TRBV11-2 and TRBJ2-1; maybe TRBD2 (5 bases). The germline gives CDR1 SGHAT, CDR2 FQNNGV. The CDR3 contains 17 residues. V was pared by 1 base and J by 1 base, with 14 bases between. The CDR3 loop reads CASSLALAGNSYNEQFF. The CDR3 nucleotides are TGTGCCAGCAGCTTAGCTTTAGCCGGGAATTCCTACAATGAGCAGTTCTTC.

This clone came up once. This chain connects TRBV7-4 to TRBJ2-7; TRBD2 agrees at 8 bases. The CDR3 length is 16 residues. The germline gives CDR1 SGHVT, CDR2 SQSDAQ. V dropped 5 bases and J dropped 1; count of bases not matched to a gene: 10. The CDR3 bases are TGTGCCAGCAGCCCCGGACGGGGACTAGGTTCCTACGAGCAGTACTTC. Translating it yields CASSPGRGLGSYEQYF.

The J gene is TRBJ2-3, the V gene TRBV7-9; 7 bases agree with TRBD1. Trimming took 1 base from V and 5 from J; bases not matched to a gene: 3. The CDR3 has 14 amino acids. Germline CDR1 reads SEHNR; CDR2 reads FQNEAQ (reference sequence). The CDR3 reads CASSLGQGGDTQYF. The CDR3 DNA reads as TGTGCCAGCAGCTTAGGACAGGGTGGAGATACGCAGTATTTT.